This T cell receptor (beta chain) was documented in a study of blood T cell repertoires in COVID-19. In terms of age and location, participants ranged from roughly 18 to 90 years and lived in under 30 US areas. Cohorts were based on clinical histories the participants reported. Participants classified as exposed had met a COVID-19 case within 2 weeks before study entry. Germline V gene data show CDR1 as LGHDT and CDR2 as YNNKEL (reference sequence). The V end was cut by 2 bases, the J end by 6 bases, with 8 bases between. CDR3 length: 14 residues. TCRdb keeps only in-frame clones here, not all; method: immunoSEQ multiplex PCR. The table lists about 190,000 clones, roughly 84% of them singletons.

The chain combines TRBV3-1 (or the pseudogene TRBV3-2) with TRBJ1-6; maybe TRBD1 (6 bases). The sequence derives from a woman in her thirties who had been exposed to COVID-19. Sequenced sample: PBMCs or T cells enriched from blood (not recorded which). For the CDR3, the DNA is TGTGCCAGCAGCCAAATACAGGGTAATTCACCCCTCCACTTT. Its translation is CASSQIQGNSPLHF.